The clone carrying this T cell receptor (beta chain) has just one count. This sample stems from a study of T cell changes during pregnancy in multiple sclerosis. Profiled with immunoSEQ multiplex PCR; TCRdb holds only in-frame clones, not every one. The sample gives 60,000 or so clones, about 90% of which show up once; more than 2% is in the top ten. The CDR3 is made up of 17 amino acids. The germline V and J ends were trimmed by 10 bases and 0 bases, with 22 bases remaining between them. Germline loops: CDR1 ENHRY, CDR2 SYGVKD. The sample here was peripheral blood, taken in the second trimester of pregnancy. This clonotype originated in a female donor in good health, enrolled as a control in a pregnancy study. The chain uses TRBV10-3 and TRBJ2-1; the D gene is possibly TRBD2 (5 bases). The CDR3 protein is CATTILASLSSYNEQFF. As DNA, the CDR3 is TGTGCCACAACAATTCTAGCCTCTCTTAGCTCCTACAATGAGCAGTTCTTC.